Listed below are T cell receptor beta chains from one sample, sequenced in a study of T cell responses to AZD1222 COVID-19 vaccine. The repertoire was sequenced with immunoSEQ multiplex PCR; TCRdb's copy has only in-frame clones and lacks some. The table has about 180,000 clones, 88% seen once; the top ten hold approximately 0.5%. This specimen was peripheral blood, taken on day 0 of AZD1222 vaccination. Receptors were obtained from an adult in good health. CDR3s include the opening cysteine and the closing phenylalanine or tryptophan. A D gene is named only where the DNA matches it firmly. Clone sizes are given selectively: once, few, many, or a class where the clone is expanded.

v_call: TRBV7-6; j_call: TRBJ2-3; d_call: TRBD2; clone_size: .; cdr3_aa: CASSSPTSGTSTDTQYF
v_call: TRBV21-1; j_call: TRBJ1-2; d_call: .; clone_size: .; cdr3_aa: CASSKAGQGNGYTF
v_call: TRBV9; j_call: TRBJ1-5; d_call: .; clone_size: .; cdr3_aa: CASSVDGSGQPQHF
v_call: TRBV3-1/TRBV3-2; j_call: TRBJ1-2; d_call: TRBD1; clone_size: .; cdr3_aa: CASSSGTAAGSYTF
v_call: TRBV15; j_call: TRBJ2-3; d_call: .; clone_size: .; cdr3_aa: CATSTRRTDTQYF
v_call: TRBV9; j_call: TRBJ2-3; d_call: TRBD2; clone_size: .; cdr3_aa: CASSVEGLAGVGTDTQYF
v_call: TRBV5-1; j_call: TRBJ1-5; d_call: .; clone_size: .; cdr3_aa: CASSHRGSGNQPQHF
v_call: TRBV5-6; j_call: TRBJ2-7; d_call: TRBD1; clone_size: .; cdr3_aa: CASSPRTGGFSYEQYF
v_call: TRBV19; j_call: TRBJ1-2; d_call: .; clone_size: .; cdr3_aa: CASSIAQNYGYTF
v_call: TRBV7-2; j_call: TRBJ1-4; d_call: .; clone_size: .; cdr3_aa: CASSLVRGPNEKLFF
v_call: TRBV5-5; j_call: TRBJ1-3; d_call: TRBD1; clone_size: .; cdr3_aa: CASSLSLQGENTIYF
v_call: TRBV11-2; j_call: TRBJ2-7; d_call: .; clone_size: .; cdr3_aa: CASSPRKGGGPYEQYF
v_call: TRBV18; j_call: TRBJ2-1; d_call: TRBD2; clone_size: .; cdr3_aa: CASSPRAAGDYNEQFF
v_call: TRBV9; j_call: TRBJ2-3; d_call: TRBD1; clone_size: .; cdr3_aa: CASSLTGGDTQYF
v_call: TRBV5-6; j_call: TRBJ2-3; d_call: TRBD2; clone_size: .; cdr3_aa: CASTNSGNTQYF
v_call: TRBV19; j_call: TRBJ1-1; d_call: .; clone_size: .; cdr3_aa: CASSVNRNTEAFF
v_call: TRBV3-1/TRBV3-2; j_call: TRBJ1-2; d_call: .; clone_size: .; cdr3_aa: CASSPPGIYGYTF
v_call: TRBV18; j_call: TRBJ1-1; d_call: .; clone_size: .; cdr3_aa: CASSPPARWNTEAFF
v_call: TRBV29-1; j_call: TRBJ2-7; d_call: .; clone_size: few; cdr3_aa: CSALGGDRAYEQYF
v_call: TRBV9; j_call: TRBJ1-5; d_call: .; clone_size: .; cdr3_aa: CASSVAGNQPQHF
v_call: TRBV2; j_call: TRBJ1-1; d_call: TRBD1; clone_size: .; cdr3_aa: CASTYTRGRTEAFF
v_call: TRBV21-1; j_call: TRBJ2-6; d_call: .; clone_size: few; cdr3_aa: CASGQTDSGANVLTF
v_call: TRBV5-6; j_call: TRBJ2-5; d_call: .; clone_size: .; cdr3_aa: CASKSGGMQETQYF
v_call: TRBV11-3; j_call: TRBJ2-2; d_call: .; clone_size: .; cdr3_aa: CASSSLGAGELFF
v_call: TRBV10-1; j_call: TRBJ2-3; d_call: .; clone_size: .; cdr3_aa: CASSIRASTDTQYF
v_call: TRBV2; j_call: TRBJ1-1; d_call: TRBD1; clone_size: .; cdr3_aa: CASSRRGQGNTEAFF
v_call: TRBV5-4; j_call: TRBJ1-1; d_call: .; clone_size: .; cdr3_aa: CASSLAGSDEAFF
v_call: TRBV3-1/TRBV3-2; j_call: TRBJ1-1; d_call: .; clone_size: .; cdr3_aa: CASSQEGPRAMNTEAFF
v_call: TRBV10-3; j_call: TRBJ2-3; d_call: .; clone_size: once; cdr3_aa: CAISESMDTQYF
v_call: TRBV7-2; j_call: TRBJ1-6; d_call: TRBD1; clone_size: once; cdr3_aa: CASSQGGVGNSPLHF
v_call: TRBV3-1/TRBV3-2; j_call: TRBJ2-3; d_call: .; clone_size: .; cdr3_aa: CASSQVSNTQYF